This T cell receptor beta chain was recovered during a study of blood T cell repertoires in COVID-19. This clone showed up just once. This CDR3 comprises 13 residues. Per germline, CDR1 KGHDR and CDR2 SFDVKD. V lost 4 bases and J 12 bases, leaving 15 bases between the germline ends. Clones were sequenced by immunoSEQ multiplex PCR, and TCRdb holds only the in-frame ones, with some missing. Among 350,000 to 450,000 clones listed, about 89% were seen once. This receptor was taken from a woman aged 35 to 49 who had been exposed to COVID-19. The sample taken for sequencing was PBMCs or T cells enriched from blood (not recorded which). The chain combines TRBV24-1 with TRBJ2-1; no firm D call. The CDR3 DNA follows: TGTGCCACCAGTGACCCGATAATCACCGGGCAGTTCTTC. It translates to CATSDPIITGQFF.